This T cell receptor beta chain was sequenced in a study of early T cells in non-severe SARS-CoV-2 infection. Molecules of cDNA were individually given unique molecular identifiers that were attached to them. TCRdb independently ran MiXCR on the 5' RACE reads; one entry per CDR3 protein. Among around 60,000 distinct CDR3 sequences, about 13% were seen once, and the ten largest hold roughly a tenth. Germline V gene lookup returns CDR1 SGHRS and CDR2 YFSETQ. The CDR3 runs to 14 residues. Turning to this clonotype: A read error may account for a junction end that differs from germline.

What was sequenced was whole blood. The chain is built from TRBV5-1 and TRBJ2-5; 9 bases agree with TRBD2. This TCR was recovered from an adult who was a healthcare worker with PCR-confirmed SARS-CoV-2 infection or an uninfected control (not recorded which). CDR3 in amino acids: CASSATSGQEPQYF. The CDR3 region has the DNA TGCGCCAGCAGCGCTACTAGCGGGCAAGAGCCCCAGTACTTC.